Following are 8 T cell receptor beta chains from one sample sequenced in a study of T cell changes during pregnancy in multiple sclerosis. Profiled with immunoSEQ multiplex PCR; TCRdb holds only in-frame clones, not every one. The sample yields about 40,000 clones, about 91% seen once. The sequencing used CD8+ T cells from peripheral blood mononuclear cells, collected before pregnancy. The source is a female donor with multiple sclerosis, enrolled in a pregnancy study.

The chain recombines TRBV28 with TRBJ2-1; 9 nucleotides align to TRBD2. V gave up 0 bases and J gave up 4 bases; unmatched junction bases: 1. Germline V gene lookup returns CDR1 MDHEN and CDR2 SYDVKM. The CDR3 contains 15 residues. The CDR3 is CASSLWLAGYNEQFF. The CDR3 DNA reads TGTGCCAGCAGTTTATGGCTAGCGGGATACAATGAGCAGTTCTTC.

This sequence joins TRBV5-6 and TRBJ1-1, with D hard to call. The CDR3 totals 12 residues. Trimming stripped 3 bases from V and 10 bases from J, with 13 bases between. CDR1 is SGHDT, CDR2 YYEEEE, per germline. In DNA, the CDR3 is TGTGCCAGCAGCTCTTTAGTCGCGGGAGCTTTCTTT. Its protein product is CASSSLVAGAFF.

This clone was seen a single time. The CDR3 loop is CASSSRAYEQYF. The CDR3 DNA reads as TGTGCCAGCAGCTCCCGGGCCTACGAGCAGTACTTC. V usage is TRBV9 and J usage is TRBJ2-7; D gene ambiguous. V shed 4 bases and J shed 2 bases, with 7 bases lying between them. The CDR3 is 12 amino acids. Germline CDR1 is SGDLS and CDR2 is YYNGEE.

Here the CDR3 reads CASSFEGVHQPQHF. CDR3 nucleotide sequence: TGTGCCAGCAGTTTTGAGGGGGTCCATCAGCCCCAGCATTTT. V is TRBV27 and J is TRBJ1-5; TRBD1 is a possible D gene (6 bases). The CDR3 covers 14 residues. Germline lookup yields CDR1 MNHEY and CDR2 SMNVEV (reference sequence). The germline V and J ends were trimmed by 3 bases and 5 bases, with 11 bases remaining between them.

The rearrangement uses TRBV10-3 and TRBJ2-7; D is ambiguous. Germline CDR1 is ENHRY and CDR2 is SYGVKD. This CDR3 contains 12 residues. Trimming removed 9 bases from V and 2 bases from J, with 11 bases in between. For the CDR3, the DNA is TGTGCCATGCACGGCGACACCTACGAGCAGTACTTC. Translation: CAMHGDTYEQYF.

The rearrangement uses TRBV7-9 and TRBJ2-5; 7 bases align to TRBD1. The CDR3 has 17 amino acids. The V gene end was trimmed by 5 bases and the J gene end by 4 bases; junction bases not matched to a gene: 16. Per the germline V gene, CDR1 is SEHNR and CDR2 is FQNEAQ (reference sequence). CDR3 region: CASSPHLSTGLGETQYF. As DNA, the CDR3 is TGTGCCAGCAGCCCACACCTCTCGACAGGGTTGGGAGAGACCCAGTACTTC.

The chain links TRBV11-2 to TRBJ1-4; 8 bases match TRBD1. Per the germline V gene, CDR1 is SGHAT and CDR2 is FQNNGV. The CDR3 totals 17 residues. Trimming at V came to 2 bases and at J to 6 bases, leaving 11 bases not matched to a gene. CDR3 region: CASSLFRDRKKDEKLFF. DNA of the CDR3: TGTGCCAGCAGCTTATTCCGGGACAGGAAAAAAGATGAAAAACTGTTTTTT.

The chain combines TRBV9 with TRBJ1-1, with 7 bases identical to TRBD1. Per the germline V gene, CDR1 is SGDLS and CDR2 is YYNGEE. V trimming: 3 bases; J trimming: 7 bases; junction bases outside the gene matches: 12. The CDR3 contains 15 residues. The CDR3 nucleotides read TGTGCCAGCAGCGCAGTTGACAGGGCCTGGATTGAAGCTTTCTTT. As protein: CASSAVDRAWIEAFF.